A single sample is the source of the 13 T cell receptor beta chains below, sequenced in a study of blood T cell repertoires in COVID-19. This table comes from immunoSEQ multiplex PCR, and its TCRdb copy is limited to in-frame clones, with some not included. The data hold over 250,000 clones, with approximately 87% observed a single time. The source material was peripheral blood. The receptors originated from a woman in her thirties or forties who had recovered from COVID-19.

The gene calls are TRBV2 and TRBJ1-1; TRBD1 agrees at 9 bases. The length of the CDR3 is 12 residues. With V trimmed by 6 bases and J by 6 bases, 2 bases remained unmatched. The germline CDR1 and CDR2 sequences are SNHLY and FYNNEI. The CDR3 coding sequence is TGTGCCAGCAGCCGGACAGGGGCTGAAGCTTTCTTT. Its translation is CASSRTGAEAFF. Full variable domain (missing parts from reference TRBV2 and TRBJ1-1): EPEVTQTPSHQVTQMGQEVILRCVPISNHLYFYWYRQILGQKVEFLVSFYNNEISEKSEIFDDQFSVERPDGSNFTLKIRSTKLEDSAMYFCASSRTGAEAFFGQGTRLTVV.

This clone was seen a few times. V and J are TRBV7-9 and TRBJ2-5; possible D gene TRBD1, 5 bases. The CDR3 spans 14 residues. Trimming left V 2 bases short and J 7 bases short, with 14 bases between. Germline values: CDR1 SEHNR, CDR2 FQNEAQ (reference sequence). The CDR3 loop is CASSLFQGLGTQYF. The CDR3 nucleotides are TGTGCCAGCAGCTTATTTCAGGGCCTGGGGACCCAGTACTTC.

V gene TRBV10-2 combines with J gene TRBJ2-7; 7 bases are shared with TRBD1. The CDR3 is made up of 15 amino acids. The V segment lost 6 bases and the J segment 3 bases; nucleotides outside the gene matches: 11. CDR1 and CDR2 from the germline V gene are WSHSY and SAAADI. The CDR3 nucleotides read TGCGCCAGCAGCGCCCAGGGACAGAGGCTCTACGAGCAGTACTTC. Translating gives CASSAQGQRLYEQYF.

The V gene is TRBV5-1, the J gene TRBJ1-1, with a tentative D call TRBD1 (5 bases). Per the germline V gene, CDR1 is SGHRS and CDR2 is YFSETQ. Deletions cut 4 bases from V and 7 bases from J, with 20 bases between. The length of the CDR3 is 15 residues. The CDR3 protein is CASSPNPDKPFEAFF. In nucleotides, the CDR3 is TGCGCCAGCAGCCCAAACCCGGACAAGCCGTTTGAAGCTTTCTTT.

The rearrangement uses TRBV2 and TRBJ2-5, with D perhaps TRBD2 (6 bases). Germline V gene data show CDR1 as SNHLY and CDR2 as FYNNEI. Trimming removed 10 bases from V and 3 bases from J, with 9 bases in between. The CDR3 sequence is 11 residues long. CDR3 residues: CATKREETQYF. The CDR3 bases are TGTGCCACTAAGCGGGAAGAGACCCAGTACTTC.

This clone came up once. The rearrangement joins TRBV3-1 (or the pseudogene TRBV3-2) to TRBJ2-3, with 8 nucleotides matching TRBD2. The CDR3 extends over 17 amino acids. Looked up from germline, CDR1 is LGHDT and CDR2 is YNNKEL (reference sequence). V lost 1 base and J lost 4; bases outside the gene matches: 10. CDR3 region: CASSQGGAGGPPDTQYF. CDR3 nucleotides: TGTGCCAGCAGCCAAGGTGGGGCGGGGGGCCCCCCAGATACGCAGTATTTT.

The genes are TRBV29-1 and TRBJ2-5, with D perhaps TRBD2 (6 bases). The CDR3 is 15 residues long. Germline V lookup: CDR1 SQVTM, CDR2 ANQGSEA. V shed 5 bases and J shed 0 bases, with 16 bases lying between them. The CDR3 sequence: CSVWSVGGYQETQYF. CDR3 in DNA: TGCAGCGTTTGGTCCGTGGGGGGTTACCAAGAGACCCAGTACTTC.

This clone was detected once. The genes are TRBV19 and TRBJ2-3; a possible D gene is TRBD2 (5 bases). The CDR3 sequence is 14 residues long. Between the trimmed V and J ends, which lost 6 bases and 2 bases, there was a span of 12 bases. From germline, CDR1 is LNHDA and CDR2 SQIVND (reference sequence). The CDR3 coding sequence is TGTGCCAGTAGAATTGGACTGAACACAGATACGCAGTATTTT. As protein: CASRIGLNTDTQYF.

V gene TRBV19 combines with J gene TRBJ2-7, with a possible D match to TRBD1 (6 bases). Per germline, CDR1 LNHDA and CDR2 SQIVND (reference sequence). Deletions cut 5 bases from V and 1 base from J, with 12 bases between. The CDR3 contains 14 residues. The CDR3 nucleotides are TGTGCCAGTAGTCGACAGGTAGGGTCCTACGAGCAGTACTTC. It translates to CASSRQVGSYEQYF.

The chain has TRBV12-5 and TRBJ2-2; TRBD1 aligns across 7 bases. CDR1 is LGHNT, CDR2 FRNRAP, per germline. The CDR3 spans 18 residues. V dropped 2 bases and J dropped 7; count of bases not matched to a gene: 16. CDR3 coding DNA: TGTGCTAGTGGTTTGTCCAAGGGGGCAGGGGTAAAAGTCGGGGAGCTGTTTTTT. Translating it yields CASGLSKGAGVKVGELFF.

This clone was seen a handful of times. The chain uses TRBV6-5 and TRBJ1-4; 11 bases agree with TRBD1. Losses at the gene ends were 2 bases for V and 7 bases for J; bases not matched to a gene: 6. Germline V gives CDR1 MNHEY, CDR2 SVGAGI. This CDR3 region has 16 residues. Written as DNA, the CDR3 is TGTGCCAGCAGTTACGTTCGGACAGGGGGCGGTGAAAAACTGTTTTTT. Translated, it gives CASSYVRTGGGEKLFF.

The chain links TRBV6-1 to TRBJ1-5; 12 positions agree with TRBD1. The CDR3 covers 16 residues. The J segment lost 5 bases and the V segment lost 3 bases, leaving 5 bases of the junction unmatched. CDR1 MNHNS and CDR2 SASEGT come from the germline V gene. CDR3 amino acids: CASSDPGQGAYQPQHF. CDR3 sequence (DNA): TGTGCCAGCAGTGACCCGGGACAGGGGGCATATCAGCCCCAGCATTTT.

This chain uses TRBV7-2 with TRBJ1-3; tentative D call: TRBD1 (5 bases). V lost 2 bases and J lost 2, with 10 bases in between. Germline lookup yields CDR1 SGHTA and CDR2 FQGNSA. The CDR3 extends over 15 amino acids. The CDR3 protein is CASSLSRGAGNTIYF. CDR3 nucleotides: TGTGCCAGCAGCTTATCACGGGGGGCTGGAAACACCATATATTTT.